Following are 2 T cell receptor beta chains from one sample sequenced in a study of early T cells in non-severe SARS-CoV-2 infection. TCRdb analysed the 5' RACE reads with MiXCR anew, one entry per CDR3 protein. This table holds more than 45,000 distinct CDR3 sequences, around 14% found once. What was sequenced was whole blood. The source is an adult who was a healthcare worker with PCR-confirmed SARS-CoV-2 infection or an uninfected control (not recorded which).

This clonotype was observed many times. This chain joins TRBV5-1 and TRBJ1-2; maybe TRBD1 (6 bases). This CDR3 comprises 16 residues. Germline CDR1 reads SGHRS; CDR2 reads YFSETQ. V dropped 0 bases and J dropped 4 bases, with 16 bases sitting between them. The DNA of the CDR3 is TGCGCCAGCAGCTTGGCCCCCACGGGGGCGGTCTATGGCTACACCTTC. It encodes CASSLAPTGAVYGYTF.

This clonotype has just a few counts. This chain uses TRBV7-9 with TRBJ2-1; D perhaps matches TRBD2 (6 bases). Trimming removed 5 bases at V and 3 bases at J, with 11 bases between. The length of the CDR3 is 14 residues. Germline V gives CDR1 SEHNR, CDR2 FQNEAQ (reference sequence). The chain's CDR3 is CASSAGRNYNEQFF. The CDR3 DNA follows: TGTGCCAGCAGCGCGGGACGAAACTACAATGAGCAGTTCTTC.